One sample yielded the 22 T cell receptor beta chains listed below, sequenced in a study of cytomegalovirus exposure and HLA in healthy donors (dated by TCRdb to 2017 to 2019). The method was the immunoSEQ multiplex PCR assay. A mixture of 60 forward primers for TCR Vbeta segments and 13 reverse primers for TCR Jbeta segments was used in the multiplex PCR. Drawn from immuneACCESS, this table holds only the in-frame rearrangements with V and J called that TCRdb kept. Clones are partly lost; checked studies trace under half to an unresolved V gene and leave the rest unexplained. Counted in this sample were under 170,000 clones; 75% to 85% of them appeared once. Clones ranked in the top ten supply around 3.2% of the sample. Input material: PBMCs. The receptors stem from a human donor in good health.

The V gene is TRBV11-2, the J gene TRBJ2-1, with 12 bases matching TRBD1. CDR1 and CDR2 (germline): SGHAT, FQNNGV. The CDR3 extends over 16 amino acids. V trimming: 5 bases; J trimming: 10 bases; junction bases outside the gene matches: 12. The DNA for the CDR3 is TGTGCCAGCAGCGCCAACCGGGACAGGGGGCCACGGGAGCAGTTCTTC. Translated: CASSANRDRGPREQFF.

CDR3 coding DNA: TGTGCCAGCAGTTCCGGGGGACAAGAGACCCAGTACTTC. It yields the protein CASSSGGQETQYF. This chain uses TRBV27 with TRBJ2-5, with D possibly matching TRBD2 (6 bases). Trimming pared 4 bases from V and 2 bases from J, leaving 8 bases between. Germline assignment: CDR1 MNHEY and CDR2 SMNVEV (reference sequence). The CDR3 contains 13 residues.

This chain joins TRBV28 and TRBJ1-5, with TRBD1 as a possible D gene (5 bases). Germline V gene sequence: CDR1 MDHEN, CDR2 SYDVKM. The CDR3 loop spans 15 amino acids. Trimming stripped 6 bases from V and 1 base from J, with 13 bases between. Here the CDR3 reads CASRRGGASNQPQHF. The CDR3 DNA reads as TGTGCCAGCAGGAGGGGCGGGGCGAGCAATCAGCCCCAGCATTTT.

This chain uses TRBV7-2 with TRBJ2-4; D may be TRBD2 (5 bases). The CDR3 runs 16 residues. Germline V gives CDR1 SGHTA, CDR2 FQGNSA. V was clipped by 5 bases and J by 0 bases, with 14 bases between them. CDR3 residues: CASSPRSGRAKNIQYF. The CDR3 DNA follows: TGTGCCAGCAGCCCCAGAAGCGGTAGAGCCAAAAACATTCAGTACTTC.

This clone occurred a few times. The CDR3 DNA reads as TGTGCCAGCAGTTTAGACTTTTCTACCGGGAGTAGCGGATTCACCGGGGAGCTGTTTTTT. Encoded protein: CASSLDFSTGSSGFTGELFF. The chain carries TRBV28 and TRBJ2-2; maybe TRBD2 (6 bases). CDR1 is MDHEN and CDR2 is SYDVKM in the germline V gene. Trimming pared 2 bases from V and 4 bases from J, leaving 26 bases between. The CDR3 length is 20 residues.

The CDR3 spells CASSDSGGSLNEQYF. The CDR3 nucleotides are TGCGCCAGCAGTGATTCGGGCGGGAGTCTCAACGAGCAGTACTTC. The rearrangement joins TRBV10-1 to TRBJ2-7; TRBD2 agrees at 7 bases. Germline lookup yields CDR1 WNHNN and CDR2 SYGVQD (reference sequence). This CDR3 is 15 amino acids long. After removal of 3 bases from V and 5 bases from J, the junction contained 10 bases not matched to a gene.

V and J are TRBV2 and TRBJ1-4, with D tentatively TRBD1 (6 bases). There are 13 residues in the CDR3. V lost 9 bases to trimming and J lost 0 bases, with 8 bases between them. Germline V gene data show CDR1 as SNHLY and CDR2 as FYNNEI. The CDR3 sequence: CASRDTTNEKLFF. CDR3 nucleotides: TGTGCCAGTAGGGACACAACTAATGAAAAACTGTTTTTT.

The chain combines TRBV4-1 with TRBJ2-5; 8 bases are a match to TRBD2. CDR3 length: 13 amino acids. Trimming cost V 1 base and J 5 bases; bases outside gene matches: 0. CDR1 and CDR2 (germline): MGHRA, YSYEKL. The CDR3 region is CASSQGLAETQYF. The DNA of the CDR3 is TGCGCCAGCAGCCAAGGACTAGCGGAGACCCAGTACTTC.

This clone was counted between two and nine times. CDR3 loop: CASSWLAGGPNEQFF. The CDR3 nucleotides read TGTGCCAGTAGTTGGCTAGCGGGAGGGCCCAATGAGCAGTTCTTC. V gene TRBV19 combines with J gene TRBJ2-1, with 12 positions matching TRBD2. The CDR3 has 15 amino acids. The germline V gene has CDR1 LNHDA and CDR2 SQIVND (reference sequence). V dropped 5 bases and J dropped 6; count of bases not matched to a gene: 5.

V gene TRBV27 combines with J gene TRBJ2-7; TRBD2 agrees at 7 bases. This CDR3 has 15 amino acids. The V and J ends lost 3 bases and 5 bases, in that order; junction bases with no gene match: 10. Germline CDR1 reads MNHEY; CDR2 reads SMNVEV (reference sequence). As DNA, the CDR3 is TGTGCCAGCAGTTTTTACGGACTAGACTCTGACGAGCAGTACTTC. This sequence encodes CASSFYGLDSDEQYF.

The chain employs TRBV7-2 and TRBJ2-5; TRBD2 might be the D (5 bases). The germline V and J ends were trimmed by 6 bases and 7 bases, with 9 bases remaining between them. The CDR3 covers 11 residues. The germline V gene has CDR1 SGHTA and CDR2 FQGNSA. The CDR3 coding sequence is TGTGCCAGCAGTACCCGGGGGACCCAGTACTTC. As protein: CASSTRGTQYF.

The chain has TRBV7-9 and TRBJ2-5, with 12 bases identical to TRBD2. Germline V lookup: CDR1 SEHNR, CDR2 FQNEAQ (reference sequence). The CDR3 is made up of 17 amino acids. With 1 base clipped from V and 5 bases from J, the junction kept 8 bases outside the gene matches. The CDR3 region is CASSLGASGGARETQYF. The CDR3 DNA is TGTGCCAGCAGCTTAGGTGCTAGCGGGGGGGCTCGGGAGACCCAGTACTTC.

The V call is TRBV7-6, the J call TRBJ2-6; 10 bases align to TRBD1. Losses at the gene ends were 2 bases for V and 0 bases for J; bases not matched to a gene: 1. Germline V CDR1 and CDR2: SGHVS, FNYEAQ. The CDR3 length is 17 residues. DNA of the CDR3: TGTGCCAGCAGCTTATGGACAGGGGGCTCTGGGGCCAACGTCCTGACTTTC. Amino acids: CASSLWTGGSGANVLTF.

The V gene is TRBV5-1, the J gene TRBJ2-2; possibly TRBD2 for D (7 bases). CDR1 and CDR2 (germline): SGHRS, YFSETQ. The CDR3 consists of 18 residues. V shed 2 bases and J shed 0 bases, with 17 bases lying between them. CDR3 sequence reads: CASSFGRGARANTGELFF. The CDR3 region has the DNA TGCGCCAGCAGCTTCGGTCGGGGGGCCCGGGCGAACACCGGGGAGCTGTTTTTT.

The genes are TRBV7-9 and TRBJ1-2; D is undetermined. V dropped 1 base and J dropped 12 bases, with 9 bases sitting between them. Germline V gene sequence: CDR1 SEHNR, CDR2 FQNEAQ (reference sequence). The length of the CDR3 is 11 residues. The CDR3 sequence is CASSLVLRDTF. Written as DNA, the CDR3 is TGTGCCAGCAGCTTAGTTTTGAGGGACACCTTC.

This chain links TRBV15 with TRBJ1-2; no firm D call. The germline V and J ends were trimmed by 1 base and 3 bases, with 6 bases remaining between them. Germline CDR1 and CDR2: LNHNV and YYDKDF (reference sequence). The CDR3 has 13 amino acids. Written as DNA, the CDR3 is TGTGCCACCAGCAGAGTGGCAGACTATGGCTACACCTTC. It specifies CATSRVADYGYTF.

There are a few counts of this clone. The V call is TRBV6-5, the J call TRBJ2-1; D is possibly TRBD2 (6 bases). Germline V lookup: CDR1 MNHEY, CDR2 SVGAGI. V was cut by 6 bases and J by 6 bases, with 9 bases left in between. The CDR3 length is 12 residues. The CDR3 coding sequence is TGTGCCAGCAGCCGGGGACTCAATGAGCAGTTCTTC. Amino acids: CASSRGLNEQFF.

The chain links TRBV19 to TRBJ2-1; 7 bases are a match to TRBD1. Trimming at V came to 3 bases and at J to 3 bases, leaving 8 bases not matched to a gene. This CDR3 is built from 16 residues. CDR1 and CDR2 from the germline V gene are LNHDA and SQIVND (reference sequence). CDR3 in amino acids: CASSIDGTADYNEQFF. The DNA for the CDR3 is TGTGCCAGTAGTATTGATGGGACAGCTGACTACAATGAGCAGTTCTTC.

This chain's CDR3 is CAINQGLVPEQFF. CDR3 nucleotides: TGTGCCATCAACCAAGGACTAGTCCCTGAGCAGTTCTTC. This chain uses TRBV10-3 with TRBJ2-1; 7 bases fit TRBD2. CDR1 is ENHRY and CDR2 is SYGVKD in the germline V gene. The CDR3 loop spans 13 amino acids. V lost 7 bases, J lost 9 bases, and 9 bases stayed unmatched.

The chain is built from TRBV5-1 and TRBJ2-3; 12 positions match TRBD1. Germline V gives CDR1 SGHRS, CDR2 YFSETQ. The CDR3 is made up of 16 amino acids. V dropped 4 bases and J dropped 2; count of bases not matched to a gene: 5. CDR3 nucleotides: TGCGCCAGCAGCGACGGGACAGGGGGCGTCACAGATACGCAGTATTTT. Its protein product is CASSDGTGGVTDTQYF. Full variable domain (rest looked up from reference TRBV5-1 and TRBJ2-3): KAGVTQTPRYLIKTRGQQVTLSCSPISGHRSVSWYQQTPGQGLQFLFEYFSETQRNKGNFPGRFSGRQFSNSRSEMNVSTLELGDSALYLCASSDGTGGVTDTQYFGPGTRLTVL.

The genes are TRBV6-6 and TRBJ1-5; no clear D gene. The germline V gene encodes CDR1 MNHNY and CDR2 SVGAGI (reference sequence). Trimming took 2 bases from V and 7 from J, leaving 12 bases between them. The CDR3 sequence is 14 residues long. DNA of the CDR3: TGTGCCAGCAGTTACGGGCTTGGGCAGCAGCCCCAGCATTTT. It specifies CASSYGLGQQPQHF.

This chain joins TRBV19 and TRBJ2-1; TRBD2 matches at 12 bases. The CDR3 has 18 amino acids. From germline, CDR1 is LNHDA and CDR2 SQIVND (reference sequence). V lost 5 bases, J lost 3 bases, and 11 bases stayed unmatched. The CDR3 is CASSLNYGLAGFYNEQFF. In DNA form, the CDR3 reads TGTGCCAGTAGTCTAAACTACGGACTAGCGGGATTCTACAATGAGCAGTTCTTC.